This record covers a single T cell receptor (beta chain). Its antigen is unidentified. The record originates from a study of T-cell memory formation after mild COVID-19. For the study at large: There were largely donor-specific TCR clusters. Overall study results and limits: Clones shrinking from day 15 to 85 showed even CD4/CD8 mixes; later expanders tilted CD4+. Shrinking CD4+ clones were chiefly CM and EM; CD8+ ones were chiefly EMRA.

TCRdb passed the 5' RACE reads through MiXCR, listing each CDR3 protein once. The sample lists a few hundred thousand distinct CDR3 sequences; approximately 10% were seen once. The CDR3 extends over 15 amino acids. CDR1 is MNHEY and CDR2 is SVGEGT in the germline V gene. With V trimmed by 5 bases and J by 8 bases, 10 bases remained unmatched. The chain joins TRBV6-2 or TRBV6-3 to TRBJ2-2; 8 bases agree with TRBD2. This receptor was obtained from a man aged 18 to 29 who had mild COVID-19 (a few samples of this study predate the infection). Cell type and time point are not known. The sample was PBMCs or a T cell subset sorted from them (not recorded which). DNA of the CDR3: TGTGCCAGCAGTCGCACTCCGGGACTAGTAGGGGAGCTGTTTTTT. Residues: CASSRTPGLVGELFF.